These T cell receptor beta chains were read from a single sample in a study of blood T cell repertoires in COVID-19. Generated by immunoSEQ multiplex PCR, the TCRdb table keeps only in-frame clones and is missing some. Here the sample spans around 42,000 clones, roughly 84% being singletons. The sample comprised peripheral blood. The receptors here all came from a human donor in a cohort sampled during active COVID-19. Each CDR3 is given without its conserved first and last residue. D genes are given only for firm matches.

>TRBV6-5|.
ASSGTRDNSPLH
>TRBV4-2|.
ASSQGLGGRPGANVLT
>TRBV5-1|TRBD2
ARRPGLAGGLDTGELF
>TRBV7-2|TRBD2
ASSRGGRWDTQY
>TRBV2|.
ASSGAASSPNEQF
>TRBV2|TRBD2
ASTKGLEANEQF
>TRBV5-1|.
ASSSGAGNQPQH
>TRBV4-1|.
ASSPPWVGADTQY
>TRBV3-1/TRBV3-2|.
ASSPSRGGMAPLH
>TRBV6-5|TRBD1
ASARDRRGPGELF
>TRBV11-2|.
ASSSSGLYEQY
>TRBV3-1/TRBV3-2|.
ASSQVALGRTTGGQY
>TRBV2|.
ASSGVGAANTGELF
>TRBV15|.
ATSRDGGDVGELF
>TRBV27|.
ASSFGLLGATQY
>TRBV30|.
AWLGRRSYNSPLH
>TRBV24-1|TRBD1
ATSDQGQAFNQETQY
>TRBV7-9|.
ASSPGTRSLTQY
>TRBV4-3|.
ASSQGLYNEQF
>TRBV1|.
TSSQFRGGSYNSPLH
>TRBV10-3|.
AISDPSAQGLNSPLH
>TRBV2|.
ASSEARGTGRNQPQH
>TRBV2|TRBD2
ASSIAGGRTGELF
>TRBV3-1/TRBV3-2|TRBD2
ASSLWTSGGASADTQY
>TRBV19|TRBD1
ASSSGQLNSPLH
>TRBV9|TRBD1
ASSVNTGGDYGYT
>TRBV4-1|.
ASSQGFDTQY
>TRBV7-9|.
ASSLGGTAYNEQF
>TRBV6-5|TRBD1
ASSYDVSGGAGGYT
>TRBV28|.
ASSAGSGPYEQY
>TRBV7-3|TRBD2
ASSPPTSPDTQY